This is a list of T cell receptor beta chains from one sample in a study of regulatory and conventional T cells in breast cancer. TCRdb recomputed calls from the PCR reads with MiXCR, one row per CDR3 protein. The sample comprises roughly 15,000 distinct CDR3 sequences, 30% to 35% of which are singletons, and around 1.5% rests with the top ten. The sequenced material came from conventional T cells from blood. The receptors here all came from a female donor in good health. CDR3s include the opening cysteine and the closing phenylalanine or tryptophan. D genes are given only for firm matches. A row's size may be missing; if present it is once, few, many or a size class.

TRBV7-2	TRBJ2-2	TRBD2	few	CASSRLAGNTGELFF	TGTGCCAGCAGCCGACTAGCGGGGAACACCGGGGAGCTGTTTTTT
TRBV5-1	TRBJ2-1	TRBD2	few	CASSWTSGSSNEQFF	TGCGCCAGCAGCTGGACTAGCGGGAGCAGTAATGAGCAGTTCTTC
TRBV5-1	TRBJ2-3	TRBD2	-	CASSLYGTSGTTDTQYF	TGCGCCAGCAGCTTATACGGGACTAGCGGCACCACAGATACGCAGTATTTT
TRBV11-1	TRBJ2-1	-	-	CASSLTLGSSYNEQFF	TGTGCCAGCAGCTTGACGCTCGGGAGCTCCTACAATGAGCAGTTCTTC
TRBV4-1	TRBJ2-7	-	-	CASSQESAHVYEQYF	TGCGCCAGCAGCCAAGAATCGGCCCATGTATACGAGCAGTACTTC
TRBV12-3/TRBV12-4	TRBJ2-1	TRBD2	-	CASRSLAGVNYNEQFF	TGTGCCAGCAGGTCCCTAGCGGGGGTCAACTACAATGAGCAGTTCTTC
TRBV4-2	TRBJ2-1	-	medium-sized	CASSQEGLLHNEQFF	TGTGCCAGCAGCCAAGAGGGTCTACTGCACAATGAGCAGTTCTTC
TRBV11-1	TRBJ2-5	-	-	CASSWEGTVQETQYF	TGTGCCAGCAGCTGGGAGGGGACAGTCCAAGAGACCCAGTACTTC
TRBV5-4	TRBJ2-1	TRBD1	-	CASSSQGNEQFF	TGTGCCAGCAGCTCACAGGGGAATGAGCAGTTCTTC
TRBV20-1	TRBJ2-7	-	many	CSAYNGISYEQYF	TGCAGTGCCTACAACGGGATTTCCTACGAGCAGTACTTC
TRBV28	TRBJ1-6	-	-	CASSFYRDHNSPLHF	TGTGCCAGCAGTTTTTACAGGGACCATAATTCACCCCTCCACTTT
TRBV5-1	TRBJ1-1	-	-	CASSLGTGLDTEAFF	TGCGCCAGCAGCTTGGGTACGGGATTGGACACTGAAGCTTTCTTT
TRBV19	TRBJ2-7	TRBD1	once	CASRDRSRYEQYF	TGTGCCAGTAGGGACAGGTCACGGTACGAGCAGTACTTC
TRBV27	TRBJ1-4	-	medium-sized	CASSGTMSEKLFF	TGTGCCAGCAGTGGGACAATGAGTGAAAAACTGTTTTTT
TRBV20-1	TRBJ2-2	TRBD1	few	CSARYRGLAGELFF	TGCAGTGCAAGATACAGGGGGCTGGCCGGGGAGCTGTTTTTT
TRBV7-9	TRBJ1-6	TRBD1	many	CASSPTGDSPLHF	TGTGCCAGCAGCCCGACAGGGGATTCACCCCTCCACTTT
TRBV18	TRBJ2-7	-	few	CASSPETGRYEQYF	TGTGCCAGCTCGCCAGAGACAGGGAGGTACGAGCAGTACTTC
TRBV12-3/TRBV12-4	TRBJ1-3	-	-	CASSFGGDGNTIYF	TGTGCCAGCAGTTTTGGGGGGGATGGAAACACCATATATTTT
TRBV7-8	TRBJ2-7	TRBD1	-	CASTLWGTVPSEQYF	TGTGCCAGCACCCTTTGGGGGACAGTACCATCCGAGCAGTACTTC
TRBV20-1	TRBJ2-7	-	medium-sized	CSAPLQPGYEQYF	TGCAGTGCTCCCCTCCAGCCGGGCTACGAGCAGTACTTC
TRBV12-3/TRBV12-4	TRBJ2-1	TRBD2	few	CASSHGTRTSGTPSSYNEQFF	TGTGCCAGCAGTCACGGAACCCGGACTAGCGGGACCCCGAGCTCCTACAATGAGCAGTTCTTC
TRBV28	TRBJ2-3	-	-	CASSFSVDTQYF	TGTGCCAGCAGTTTTTCGGTGGATACGCAGTATTTT
TRBV7-3	TRBJ2-2	TRBD2	-	CASSLIDTSGRSGGELFF	TGTGCCAGCAGCTTAATCGACACTAGCGGGAGATCGGGCGGGGAGCTGTTTTTT
TRBV4-1	TRBJ2-3	-	few	CASSQGGTATDTQYF	TGCGCCAGCAGCCAAGGCGGGACAGCCACAGATACGCAGTATTTT
TRBV24-1	TRBJ2-3	-	medium-sized	CATSGGGRRHSTDTQYF	TGTGCCACCAGTGGAGGCGGTAGACGACACAGCACAGATACGCAGTATTTT
TRBV4-3	TRBJ1-2	-	few	CASSQDLNYGYTF	TGCGCCAGCAGCCAAGATCTCAACTATGGCTACACCTTC
TRBV4-1	TRBJ1-4	TRBD1	-	CASSQQGAREKLFF	TGCGCCAGCAGCCAACAGGGGGCTCGGGAAAAACTGTTTTTT
TRBV19	TRBJ1-4	-	-	CASSAALNEEKLFF	TGTGCCAGTAGTGCAGCATTGAATGAAGAAAAACTGTTTTTT
TRBV7-2	TRBJ2-1	TRBD2	few	CASSQAGRTYNEQFF	TGTGCCAGCAGCCAAGCGGGACGTACCTACAATGAGCAGTTCTTC
TRBV15	TRBJ2-3	TRBD2	-	CATSRDLAGATDTQYF	TGTGCCACCAGCAGAGATTTGGCGGGAGCCACAGATACGCAGTATTTT
TRBV3-1	TRBJ2-3	-	few	CASSQVGGDTQYF	TGTGCCAGCAGCCAAGTTGGGGGAGATACGCAGTATTTT
TRBV7-2	TRBJ2-1	-	-	CASSLVVWGANNEQFF	TGTGCCAGCAGCTTAGTAGTTTGGGGCGCAAACAATGAGCAGTTCTTC
TRBV5-1	TRBJ2-1	-	-	CASSLVRDLRAREQFF	TGCGCCAGCAGCCTCGTCAGGGACCTCAGGGCCCGTGAGCAGTTCTTC
TRBV30	TRBJ1-6	-	-	CACTVINSPLHF	TGTGCCTGCACAGTGATTAATTCACCCCTCCACTTT
TRBV7-2	TRBJ1-6	-	few	CASSLGGGRVNSPLHF	TGTGCCAGCAGCTTAGGAGGGGGGCGGGTAAATTCACCCCTCCACTTT
TRBV7-9	TRBJ1-6	-	few	CASSEAEQGSSSPLHF	TGTGCCAGCAGCGAGGCCGAACAGGGTTCGAGCTCACCCCTCCACTTT
TRBV4-2	TRBJ1-1	-	-	CASSQILVRDAMNTEAFF	TGTGCCAGCAGCCAAATACTAGTCCGGGACGCCATGAACACTGAAGCTTTCTTT
TRBV2	TRBJ1-5	TRBD1	once	CASSQQGAQPQHF	TGTGCCAGCAGTCAACAGGGGGCTCAGCCCCAGCATTTT
TRBV7-2	TRBJ2-7	TRBD2	many	CASSWTSGSSYEQYF	TGTGCCAGCAGCTGGACTAGCGGGAGCTCCTACGAGCAGTACTTC